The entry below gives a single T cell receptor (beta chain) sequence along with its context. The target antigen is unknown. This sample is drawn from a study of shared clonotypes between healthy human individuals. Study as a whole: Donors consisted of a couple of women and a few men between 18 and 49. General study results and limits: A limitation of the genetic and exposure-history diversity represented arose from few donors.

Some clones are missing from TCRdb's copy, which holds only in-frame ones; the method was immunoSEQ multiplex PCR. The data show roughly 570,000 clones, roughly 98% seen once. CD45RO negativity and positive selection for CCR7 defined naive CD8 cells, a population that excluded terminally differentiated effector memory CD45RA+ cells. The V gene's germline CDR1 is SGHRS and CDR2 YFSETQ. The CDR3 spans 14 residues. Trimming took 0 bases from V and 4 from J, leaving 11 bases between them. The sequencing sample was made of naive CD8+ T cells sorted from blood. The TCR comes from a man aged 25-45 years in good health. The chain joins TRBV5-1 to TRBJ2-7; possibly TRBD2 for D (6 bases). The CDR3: CASSLVGGGYEQYF. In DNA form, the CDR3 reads TGCGCCAGCAGCTTGGTTGGGGGAGGATACGAGCAGTACTTC. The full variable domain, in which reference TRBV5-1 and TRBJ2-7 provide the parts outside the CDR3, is KAGVTQTPRYLIKTRGQQVTLSCSPISGHRSVSWYQQTPGQGLQFLFEYFSETQRNKGNFPGRFSGRQFSNSRSEMNVSTLELGDSALYLCASSLVGGGYEQYFGPGTRLTVT.